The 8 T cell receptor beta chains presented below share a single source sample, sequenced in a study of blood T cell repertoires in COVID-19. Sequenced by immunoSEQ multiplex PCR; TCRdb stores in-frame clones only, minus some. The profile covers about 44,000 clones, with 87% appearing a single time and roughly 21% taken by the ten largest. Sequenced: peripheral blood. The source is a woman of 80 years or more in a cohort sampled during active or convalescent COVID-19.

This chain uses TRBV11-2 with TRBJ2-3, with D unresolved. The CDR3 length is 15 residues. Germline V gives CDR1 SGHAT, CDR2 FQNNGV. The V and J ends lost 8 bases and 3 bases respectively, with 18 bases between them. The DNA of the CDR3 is TGTGCCAGCGGCACCCCCGGCGGTCAAACAGATACGCAGTATTTT. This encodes CASGTPGGQTDTQYF.

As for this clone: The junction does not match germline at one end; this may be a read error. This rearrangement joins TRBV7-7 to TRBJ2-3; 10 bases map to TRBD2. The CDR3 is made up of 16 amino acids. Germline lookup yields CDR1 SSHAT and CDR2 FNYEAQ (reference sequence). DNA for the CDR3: TGTGCTAGCAGCTACCTAGCGGGAGAAAGCACAGATACGCAGTATTTT. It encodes CASSYLAGESTDTQYF.

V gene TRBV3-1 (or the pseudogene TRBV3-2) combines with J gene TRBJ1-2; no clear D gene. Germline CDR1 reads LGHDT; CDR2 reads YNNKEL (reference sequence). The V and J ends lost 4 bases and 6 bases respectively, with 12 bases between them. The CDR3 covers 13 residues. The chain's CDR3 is CASSRWVEDGYTF. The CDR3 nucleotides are TGTGCCAGCAGCCGATGGGTAGAGGATGGCTACACCTTC.

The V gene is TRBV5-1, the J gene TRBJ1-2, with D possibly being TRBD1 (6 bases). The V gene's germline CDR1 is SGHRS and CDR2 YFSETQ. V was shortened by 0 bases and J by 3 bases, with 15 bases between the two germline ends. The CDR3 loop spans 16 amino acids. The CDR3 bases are TGCGCCAGCAGCTTGGCTGGGGGGGGCACTGACTATGGCTACACCTTC. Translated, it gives CASSLAGGGTDYGYTF.

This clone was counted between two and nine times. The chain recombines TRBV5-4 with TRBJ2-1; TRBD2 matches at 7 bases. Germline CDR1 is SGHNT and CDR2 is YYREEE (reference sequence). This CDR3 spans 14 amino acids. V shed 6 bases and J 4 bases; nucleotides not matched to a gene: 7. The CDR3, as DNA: TGTGCCAGCACCGTGGCTAGCGGTTACAATGAGCAGTTCTTC. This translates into CASTVASGYNEQFF.

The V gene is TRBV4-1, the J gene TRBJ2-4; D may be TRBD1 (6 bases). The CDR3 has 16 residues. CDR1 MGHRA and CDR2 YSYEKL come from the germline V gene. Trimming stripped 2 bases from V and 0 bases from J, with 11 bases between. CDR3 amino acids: CASSQSDSLAKNIQYF. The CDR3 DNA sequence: TGCGCCAGCAGCCAATCGGACAGTCTAGCCAAAAACATTCAGTACTTC.

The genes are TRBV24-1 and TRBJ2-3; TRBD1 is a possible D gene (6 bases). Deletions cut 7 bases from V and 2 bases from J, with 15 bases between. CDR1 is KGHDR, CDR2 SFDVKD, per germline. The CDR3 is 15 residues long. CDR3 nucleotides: TGTGCCACCAGCCATACCACAGGGACCACAGATACGCAGTATTTT. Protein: CATSHTTGTTDTQYF.

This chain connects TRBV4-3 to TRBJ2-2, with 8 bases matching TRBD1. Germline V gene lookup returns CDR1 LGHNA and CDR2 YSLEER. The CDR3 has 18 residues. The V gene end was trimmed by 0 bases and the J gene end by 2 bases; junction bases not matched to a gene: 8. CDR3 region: CASSQDRTGTGNTGELFF. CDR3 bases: TGCGCCAGCAGCCAAGATCGGACCGGGACAGGCAACACCGGGGAGCTGTTTTTT.